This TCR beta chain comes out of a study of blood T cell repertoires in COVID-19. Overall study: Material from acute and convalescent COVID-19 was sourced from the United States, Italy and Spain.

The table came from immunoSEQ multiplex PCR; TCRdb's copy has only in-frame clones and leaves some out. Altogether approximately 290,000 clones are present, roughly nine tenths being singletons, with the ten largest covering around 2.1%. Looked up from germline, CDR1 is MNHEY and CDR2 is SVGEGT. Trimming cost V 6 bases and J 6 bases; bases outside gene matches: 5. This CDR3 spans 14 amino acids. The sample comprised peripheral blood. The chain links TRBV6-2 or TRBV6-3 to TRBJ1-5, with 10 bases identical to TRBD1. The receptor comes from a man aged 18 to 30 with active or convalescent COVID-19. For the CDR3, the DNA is TGTGCCAGCAGCAGTCGGGACAGGGGTCAGCCCCAGCATTTT. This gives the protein CASSSRDRGQPQHF.